The 26 T cell receptor beta chains given below trace back to one sample, sequenced in a study of T cells in Graves' hyperthyroidism and ophthalmopathy. TCR beta CDR3 regions were amplified from RNA transcripts. The HTBI primer set served for first-round RT-PCR of the TCR CDR3. A single record per CDR3 protein comes from TCRdb applying MiXCR to the multiplex PCR reads. The sample carries under 350,000 distinct CDR3 sequences, roughly 21% recorded once. The sample was blood. These receptor sequences come from a woman between 50 and 59 years old with Graves' hyperthyroidism.

This clonotype was recorded many times. The genes are TRBV12-3 or TRBV12-4 and TRBJ2-3; the match to TRBD2 covers 7 bases. This CDR3 is 15 amino acids long. The trim removed 4 bases at V and 1 base at J, leaving 5 bases unmatched. The CDR3 sequence is CASSWTLAGTDTQYF. In DNA form, the CDR3 reads TGTGCCAGCAGTTGGACCCTAGCGGGCACAGATACGCAGTATTTT.

Turning to this clonotype: A much larger clone is a single base away; this may be a read error. The chain employs TRBV18 and TRBJ1-6; perhaps TRBD1 as D (5 bases). CDR1 and CDR2 (germline): KGHSH, LQKENI. This CDR3 spans 15 amino acids. The CDR3 reads CAGSPPRSGNSPLHF. In nucleotides, the CDR3 is TGTGCCGGCTCACCACCGAGGTCAGGGAATTCACCCCTCCACTTT.

This clonotype has only a few counts. The rearrangement uses TRBV5-1 and TRBJ1-3; D remains unclear. CDR1 and CDR2 from the germline V gene are SGHRS and YFSETQ. CDR3 size: 17 residues. Trimming removed 2 bases from V and 0 bases from J, with 15 bases in between. The CDR3 DNA follows: TGCGCCAGCAGCTTCGGTAGCCTATCCCACTCTGGAAACACCATATATTTT. This sequence encodes CASSFGSLSHSGNTIYF.

This clonotype occurred a few times. The gene calls are TRBV3-1 and TRBJ2-7; a weak D match, TRBD1 (6 bases). The CDR3 runs 12 residues. V lost 9 bases and J 3 bases, leaving 12 bases between the germline ends. Germline CDR1 LGHDT, CDR2 YNNKEL (reference sequence). The DNA of the CDR3 is TGTGCCAGTTCGACAGGTTTCTACGAGCAGTACTTC. Protein sequence: CASSTGFYEQYF.

This clonotype was seen at least ten times. This chain joins TRBV12-3 or TRBV12-4 and TRBJ2-7, with D tentatively TRBD2 (6 bases). V lost 3 bases, J lost 0 bases, and 9 bases lay in between. CDR3 length equals 14 residues. This chain's CDR3 is CASSLQGLSYEQYF. As DNA, the CDR3 is TGTGCCAGCAGTTTGCAGGGACTCTCCTACGAGCAGTACTTC.

This clonotype was seen only a few times. The rearrangement joins TRBV24-1 to TRBJ2-3; TRBD2 might be the D (8 bases). CDR3 length: 14 amino acids. Trimming pared 0 bases from V and 8 bases from J, leaving 11 bases between. Germline V gene sequence: CDR1 KGHDR, CDR2 SFDVKD. CDR3 residues: CATSDLREGATQYF. Written as DNA, the CDR3 is TGTGCCACCAGTGATTTGCGGGAGGGGGCTACGCAGTATTTT.

This chain joins TRBV30 and TRBJ2-1; possible D gene TRBD2, 5 bases. The CDR3 is 14 residues long. V was clipped by 2 bases and J by 3 bases, with 11 bases between them. The germline V gene encodes CDR1 GTSNPN and CDR2 SVGIG (reference sequence). CDR3 residues: CAWSFASGYNEQFF. The CDR3 DNA reads TGTGCCTGGAGTTTCGCCAGCGGCTACAATGAGCAGTTCTTC.

This clonotype has ten or more counts. This rearrangement joins TRBV28 to TRBJ2-1, with TRBD2 as a possible D gene (5 bases). CDR1 is MDHEN, CDR2 SYDVKM, per germline. The CDR3 has 12 residues. V gave up 6 bases and J gave up 5 bases, with 8 bases separating them. This CDR3 reads CASREENNEQFF. CDR3 coding DNA: TGTGCCAGCAGGGAGGAGAACAATGAGCAGTTCTTC.

This clonotype has ten or more counts. The chain combines TRBV6-1 with TRBJ1-5; 11 bases match TRBD1. The germline CDR1 and CDR2 sequences are MNHNS and SASEGT. This CDR3 comprises 16 residues. V dropped 5 bases and J dropped 2; count of bases not matched to a gene: 5. CDR3 sequence: CASSRTGGSGNQPQHF. The CDR3 DNA is TGTGCCAGCAGTCGGACAGGGGGCTCGGGCAATCAGCCCCAGCATTTT.

The chain carries TRBV5-6 and TRBJ2-6; a possible D gene is TRBD1 (6 bases). The CDR3 covers 21 residues. Trimming stripped 0 bases from V and 0 bases from J, with 22 bases between. CDR1 and CDR2 from the germline V gene are SGHDT and YYEEEE. This chain's CDR3 is CASSLEVGAGVMPSGANVLTF. CDR3 nucleotide sequence: TGTGCCAGCAGCTTGGAAGTAGGGGCAGGGGTGATGCCCTCTGGGGCCAACGTCCTGACTTTC. Filled out from reference TRBV5-6 and TRBJ2-6, the complete variable domain reads DAGVTQSPTHLIKTRGQQVTLRCSPKSGHDTVSWYQQALGQGPQFIFQYYEEEERQRGNFPDRFSGHQFPNYSSELNVNALLLGDSALYLCASSLEVGAGVMPSGANVLTFGAGSRLTVL.

The gene calls are TRBV28 and TRBJ2-5, with 7 bases aligning to TRBD1. CDR1 is MDHEN, CDR2 SYDVKM, per germline. V lost 4 bases and J lost 4; bases outside the gene matches: 12. This CDR3 spans 16 amino acids. This CDR3 is CASSSIKQGKVETQYF. CDR3 sequence (DNA): TGTGCCAGCAGTTCCATTAAACAGGGGAAGGTAGAGACCCAGTACTTC.

In its sample, this clonotype was seen many times. The CDR3, as DNA: TGTGCCACCAGCAGAGATCAGGGGGATGAGCAGTTCTTC. This sequence encodes CATSRDQGDEQFF. The chain joins TRBV15 to TRBJ2-1; 7 bases map to TRBD1. With V trimmed by 0 bases and J by 8 bases, 1 base remained unmatched. The germline V gene encodes CDR1 LNHNV and CDR2 YYDKDF (reference sequence). The CDR3 has 13 residues.

This chain links TRBV18 with TRBJ1-2; TRBD1 is a possible D gene (5 bases). Deletions cut 4 bases from V and 3 bases from J, with 9 bases between. Germline V gene data show CDR1 as KGHSH and CDR2 as LQKENI. The CDR3 is made up of 13 amino acids. In DNA, the CDR3 is TGTGCCAGCTCACTCAGGGTGGACTATGGCTACACCTTC. Its translation is CASSLRVDYGYTF. The full variable domain, rest sourced from reference TRBV18 and TRBJ1-2, is NAGVMQNPRHLVRRRGQEARLRCSPMKGHSHVYWYRQLPEEGLKFMVYLQKENIIDESGMPKERFSAEFPKEGPSILRIQQVVRGDSAAYFCASSLRVDYGYTFGSGTRLTVV.

At least ten counts were recorded for this clonotype. This chain joins TRBV5-1 and TRBJ1-5; the D is unclear. The CDR3 spans 16 residues. V lost 0 bases and J 8 bases, leaving 18 bases between the germline ends. Germline V lookup: CDR1 SGHRS, CDR2 YFSETQ. The CDR3 loop reads CASSLGMRKGEEPQHF. CDR3 nucleotide sequence: TGCGCCAGCAGCTTGGGAATGCGGAAGGGCGAAGAGCCCCAGCATTTT. The entire variable domain, with the rest obtained from reference TRBV5-1 and TRBJ1-5, is as follows: KAGVTQTPRYLIKTRGQQVTLSCSPISGHRSVSWYQQTPGQGLQFLFEYFSETQRNKGNFPGRFSGRQFSNSRSEMNVSTLELGDSALYLCASSLGMRKGEEPQHFGDGTRLSIL.

This clonotype was observed many times. The J gene is TRBJ2-1, the V gene TRBV5-1; 13 positions match TRBD2. V was clipped by 2 bases and J by 7 bases; unmatched bases: 6. Germline V gene data show CDR1 as SGHRS and CDR2 as YFSETQ. The CDR3 runs 16 residues. The CDR3 loop is CASSLELAGGPNEQFF. The CDR3 DNA reads as TGCGCCAGCAGCTTAGAACTAGCGGGGGGGCCAAATGAGCAGTTCTTC.

This clonotype was detected ten times or more. The V gene is TRBV2, the J gene TRBJ1-2; D is unclear. Germline CDR1 reads SNHLY; CDR2 reads FYNNEI. V was clipped by 3 bases and J by 2 bases, with 13 bases between them. CDR3 length equals 15 residues. This CDR3 is CASSDIGIQNYGYTF. The CDR3 nucleotides are TGTGCCAGCAGTGATATTGGCATCCAAAACTATGGCTACACCTTC.

This clonotype was counted ten times or more. The chain employs TRBV7-9 and TRBJ2-5; TRBD2 matches at 10 bases. V dropped 5 bases and J dropped 2; count of bases not matched to a gene: 8. Germline V gives CDR1 SEHNR, CDR2 FQNEAQ (reference sequence). This CDR3 region has 16 residues. The CDR3 coding sequence is TGTGCCAGCAGCCTACCTAGCGGGGGTACACAAGAGACCCAGTACTTC. It specifies CASSLPSGGTQETQYF. The full variable domain, its missing parts supplied by reference TRBV7-9 and TRBJ2-5, is DTGVSQNPRHKITKRGQNVTFRCDPISEHNRLYWYRQTLGQGPEFLTYFQNEAQLEKSRLLSDRFSAERPKGSFSTLEIQRTEQGDSAMYLCASSLPSGGTQETQYFGPGTRLLVL.

This clonotype was seen repeatedly, ten times or more. This rearrangement joins TRBV7-9 to TRBJ2-1; D ambiguous. CDR3 size: 11 residues. V gave up 5 bases and J gave up 10 bases, with 9 bases separating them. Germline V gene sequence: CDR1 SEHNR, CDR2 FQNEAQ (reference sequence). DNA for the CDR3: TGTGCCAGCAGCACGCCCGGGGAGCAGTTCTTC. Translating gives CASSTPGEQFF.

This clonotype was recorded many times. This rearrangement joins TRBV10-3 to TRBJ2-1; TRBD2 matches 10 bases. Losses at the gene ends were 6 bases for V and 1 base for J; bases not matched to a gene: 12. The CDR3 runs to 18 residues. Germline V gene sequence: CDR1 ENHRY, CDR2 SYGVKD. The DNA for the CDR3 is TGTGCCATCAGCCATACCCTCCCAGCGGGAGGGTCCTACAATGAGCAGTTCTTC. Its protein product is CAISHTLPAGGSYNEQFF.

This clonotype came up many times. The CDR3 sequence is CASSPGGGRGQPQHF. The CDR3, as DNA: TGTGCCAGCAGCCCCGGTGGCGGGAGAGGTCAGCCCCAGCATTTT. The J gene is TRBJ1-5, the V gene TRBV6-2 or TRBV6-3, with D hard to call. CDR1 is MNHEY and CDR2 is SVGEGT in the germline V gene. Trimming cost V 6 bases and J 6 bases, with 18 bases left between them. The CDR3 consists of 15 residues.

This clonotype was observed many times. This chain uses TRBV12-3 or TRBV12-4 with TRBJ2-7; weak D call: TRBD1 (6 bases). V gave up 3 bases and J gave up 4 bases, with 10 bases separating them. The CDR3 is made up of 13 amino acids. The CDR3 DNA reads as TGTGCCAGCAGTTTTGGACAGTTATACGAGCAGTACTTC. Protein product: CASSFGQLYEQYF.

This clonotype was picked up a small number of times. The CDR3 spells CASSSRQEQYF. The CDR3 nucleotides are TGTGCCAGTAGTTCACGACAGGAGCAGTACTTC. This chain connects TRBV19 to TRBJ2-7, with D possibly TRBD1 on 5 matching bases. Per germline, CDR1 LNHDA and CDR2 SQIVND (reference sequence). V was clipped by 5 bases and J by 7 bases, with 9 bases between them. The CDR3 is made up of 11 amino acids.

The chain recombines TRBV6-6 with TRBJ2-1, with 8 nucleotides matching TRBD2. Germline-derived CDR1 and CDR2 are MNHNY and SVGAGI (reference sequence). V was clipped by 0 bases and J by 7 bases; unmatched bases: 5. The CDR3 consists of 15 residues. CDR3 amino acids: CASSYSGTSLNEQFF. Written as DNA, the CDR3 is TGTGCCAGCAGTTACTCAGGGACTAGTCTTAATGAGCAGTTCTTC.

This clonotype was seen at least ten times. The chain uses TRBV20-1 and TRBJ2-5, with 7 bases that match TRBD2. The CDR3 totals 14 residues. Trimming took 0 bases from V and 8 from J; bases not matched to a gene: 9. Germline CDR1 reads DFQATT; CDR2 reads SNEGSKA (reference sequence). The chain's CDR3 is CSARDQRGLRTQYF. In DNA form, the CDR3 reads TGCAGTGCTAGAGATCAGCGGGGTCTTAGAACCCAGTACTTC.

There are a few counts of this clonotype. V and J are TRBV7-3 and TRBJ2-6, with a tentative D call TRBD2 (5 bases). Per germline, CDR1 SGHTA and CDR2 FQGTGA. The CDR3 has 17 residues. Between the trimmed V and J ends, which lost 0 bases and 2 bases, there was a span of 11 bases. The CDR3 region has the DNA TGTGCCAGCAGCTTAACCTCCTCGGAGGCTGGGGCCAACGTCCTGACTTTC. It codes for CASSLTSSEAGANVLTF.

The chain employs TRBV19 and TRBJ2-6, with D possibly matching TRBD1 (5 bases). Germline assignment: CDR1 LNHDA and CDR2 SQIVND (reference sequence). Trimming removed 6 bases at V and 0 bases at J, with 9 bases between. CDR3 length equals 15 residues. CDR3 sequence reads: CASSRQNSGANVLTF. The CDR3 nucleotides read TGTGCCAGTAGCAGACAGAACTCTGGGGCCAACGTCCTGACTTTC.